The 15 T cell receptor beta chains given below trace back to one sample, sequenced in a study of cytomegalovirus exposure and HLA in healthy donors. PCR involved 60 Vbeta and 13 Jbeta primers. Using immunoSEQ multiplex PCR, the repertoire was profiled, and TCRdb retains in-frame clones only, with some absent. The repertoire has around 200,000 clones, about 80% of them found once; the top ten carry 0.5% to 0.7%. Material for sequencing was PBMCs. The receptor set was obtained from a woman in her thirties or forties in good health and CMV-seronegative.

J is TRBJ2-2 and V is TRBV28, with 10 bases aligning to TRBD1. The ends lost 4 bases at V and 3 bases at J; junction bases unmatched: 2. Germline loops: CDR1 MDHEN, CDR2 SYDVKM. The CDR3 has 15 residues. The CDR3 is CASSSGTGDTGELFF. In DNA form, the CDR3 reads TGTGCCAGCAGTTCCGGGACAGGGGACACCGGGGAGCTGTTTTTT.

V usage is TRBV4-3 and J usage is TRBJ2-7; the match to TRBD2 covers 9 bases. This CDR3 has 15 residues. V was pared by 2 bases and J by 2 bases, with 4 bases of the junction left unmatched. Germline loops: CDR1 LGHNA, CDR2 YSLEER. CDR3 residues: CASSQTRLAAYEQYF. CDR3 DNA sequence: TGCGCCAGCAGCCAAACCAGACTAGCGGCCTACGAGCAGTACTTC.

V usage is TRBV9 and J usage is TRBJ1-5; no clear D. V lost 4 bases and J 2 bases, leaving 10 bases between the germline ends. CDR1 and CDR2 from the germline V gene are SGDLS and YYNGEE. This CDR3 is built from 14 residues. CDR3 sequence reads: CASSKDGGNQPQHF. The CDR3, as DNA: TGTGCCAGCAGCAAGGACGGGGGCAATCAGCCCCAGCATTTT.

The V gene is TRBV7-2, the J gene TRBJ2-2; TRBD2 might be the D (5 bases). The germline CDR1 and CDR2 sequences are SGHTA and FQGNSA. V gave up 1 base and J gave up 5 bases, with 8 bases separating them. The length of the CDR3 is 14 residues. Written as DNA, the CDR3 is TGTGCCAGCAGCTTAGTACGGGGTACCGGGGAGCTGTTTTTT. Its translation: CASSLVRGTGELFF.

The chain links TRBV2 to TRBJ1-2, with a tentative D call TRBD1 (6 bases). CDR3 length equals 13 residues. The germline V gene encodes CDR1 SNHLY and CDR2 FYNNEI. V was cut by 6 bases and J by 5 bases, with 13 bases left in between. The CDR3 sequence: CASRDRSVYGYTF. The CDR3 DNA follows: TGTGCCAGCAGGGACAGAAGTGTTTATGGCTACACCTTC.

The chain joins TRBV30 to TRBJ2-7; 8 bases fit TRBD1. Germline CDR1 GTSNPN, CDR2 SVGIG (reference sequence). This CDR3 is 11 amino acids long. The DNA for the CDR3 is TGTGCTGCTACAGGGGGCTACGAGCAGTACTTC. This sequence encodes CAATGGYEQYF.

This rearrangement joins TRBV2 to TRBJ1-2; no clear D. Looked up from germline, CDR1 is SNHLY and CDR2 is FYNNEI. Trimming shortened V by 10 bases and J by 6 bases, and 3 bases separated the two germline ends. This CDR3 has 8 residues. CDR3 nucleotides: TGTGCCACCAATGGCTACACCTTC. Translating gives CATNGYTF.

The rearrangement uses TRBV2 and TRBJ1-6; D not certain. CDR3 length equals 16 residues. V lost 6 bases and J lost 6, with 18 bases in between. Germline CDR1 SNHLY, CDR2 FYNNEI. CDR3 loop: CASRATTGSLNSPLHF. CDR3 DNA sequence: TGTGCCAGCAGAGCAACCACCGGGAGTCTTAATTCACCCCTCCACTTT. Full variable domain (rest looked up from reference TRBV2 and TRBJ1-6): EPEVTQTPSHQVTQMGQEVILRCVPISNHLYFYWYRQILGQKVEFLVSFYNNEISEKSEIFDDQFSVERPDGSNFTLKIRSTKLEDSAMYFCASRATTGSLNSPLHFGNGTRLTVT.

This chain uses TRBV5-6 with TRBJ1-1; 8 positions agree with TRBD1. The CDR3 contains 14 residues. The V segment lost 0 bases and the J segment 5 bases; nucleotides outside the gene matches: 3. Germline assignment: CDR1 SGHDT and CDR2 YYEEEE. CDR3 in amino acids: CASSLGRGRTEAFF. The DNA of the CDR3 is TGTGCCAGCAGCTTGGGCAGGGGGCGGACTGAAGCTTTCTTT.

CDR3 sequence reads: CASSLAPGLGPYEQYF. The DNA of the CDR3 is TGTGCCAGCAGCTTGGCCCCGGGCCTGGGGCCCTACGAGCAGTACTTC. V is TRBV5-5 and J is TRBJ2-7; D is possibly TRBD1 (5 bases). Trimming took off 0 bases at V and 2 bases at J, with 15 bases between the two ends. CDR1 is SGHKS, CDR2 YYEKEE, per germline (reference sequence). This CDR3 contains 16 residues.

This chain connects TRBV9 to TRBJ1-5, with 10 bases identical to TRBD1. V gave up 4 bases and J gave up 6 bases; unmatched junction bases: 1. This CDR3 is 13 amino acids long. In germline, CDR1 is SGDLS, CDR2 YYNGEE. Here the CDR3 DNA reads TGTGCCAGCAGCCGGACAGGGGGTCAGCCCCAGCATTTT. Its protein product is CASSRTGGQPQHF.

The rearrangement links TRBV18 to TRBJ2-7; 9 nucleotides align to TRBD1. The CDR3 contains 16 residues. V shed 3 bases, J shed 2 bases, and the junction held 8 bases outside the gene matches. The V gene's germline CDR1 is KGHSH and CDR2 LQKENI. CDR3 DNA: TGTGCCAGCTCACCCTCCAGCGGGACAGGGACCTACGAGCAGTACTTC. It specifies CASSPSSGTGTYEQYF.

The sample holds one count of this clone. CDR3 sequence (DNA): TGTGCCAGCTCACCACCCTCAACCAGGGATCAGCCCCAGCATTTT. Amino acids: CASSPPSTRDQPQHF. The V and J genes are TRBV18 and TRBJ1-5, with D perhaps TRBD1 (5 bases). There are 15 residues in the CDR3. Germline CDR1 is KGHSH and CDR2 is LQKENI. Trimming took 0 bases from V and 5 from J, leaving 11 bases between them.

This clone was recorded once. This chain joins TRBV7-6 and TRBJ2-2, with 8 bases fitting TRBD1. CDR1 and CDR2 (germline): SGHVS, FNYEAQ. Trimming removed 5 bases from V and 2 bases from J; junction bases left unmatched: 4. There are 15 residues in the CDR3. Written as DNA, the CDR3 is TGTGCCAGCAGCCGGACAGGGAGAAACACCGGGGAGCTGTTTTTT. Its protein is CASSRTGRNTGELFF.

This sequence joins TRBV30 and TRBJ1-6; the match to TRBD1 covers 9 bases. This CDR3 spans 17 amino acids. Germline lookup yields CDR1 GTSNPN and CDR2 SVGIG (reference sequence). V trimming: 5 bases; J trimming: 0 bases; junction bases outside the gene matches: 8. The CDR3 loop is CAWDRDRASSYNSPLHF. CDR3 DNA: TGTGCCTGGGACCGGGACAGGGCGAGCTCCTATAATTCACCCCTCCACTTT.